This TCR beta chain originates from a study of radiation and T cells in renal cell carcinoma. Study-wide results and limits: Top tumor clonotypes rose in blood 2 weeks post-radiation, then contracted.

This clone appeared once. Its antigen is unidentified. Noted time point: baseline pretreatment blood. Described treatment: 15 Gy SBRT to primary tumor, nephrectomy 4 weeks later. Clear cell pathology was present in this patient's renal cell carcinoma. V dropped 0 bases and J dropped 4 bases, with 10 bases sitting between them. This CDR3 is 14 amino acids long. Germline V gives CDR1 SGHNT, CDR2 YYREEE (reference sequence). This table comes from immunoSEQ multiplex PCR, and its TCRdb copy is limited to in-frame clones, with some not included. The table records approximately 150,000 clones, 88% of them present only once.

The TCR comes from a woman in her seventies with renal cell carcinoma. V and J are TRBV5-4 and TRBJ1-2, with D tentatively TRBD1 (5 bases). The input for sequencing was blood, taken from a patient whose treatment included radiotherapy and nephrectomy. The CDR3 DNA is TGTGCCAGCAGCTTGGCGGAAAGGGGCTATGGCTACACCTTC. This sequence encodes CASSLAERGYGYTF.